The clone carrying this TCR beta chain was recorded many times. Documented time point: pre-sensitization, week 0. Treatment specified: therapeutic diphenylcyclopropenone sensitization with weekly scalp DPC. The record originates from a study of human T cells and chemical hapten exposure. TCRdb recomputed calls from the RACE reads with MiXCR, one row per CDR3 protein. The data hold fewer than 140,000 distinct CDR3 sequences, with more than 10% observed a single time. There are 13 residues in the CDR3. V was clipped by 5 bases and J by 6 bases, with 11 bases between them. Germline assignment: CDR1 SGHVS and CDR2 FQNEAQ.

This sequence was found in a woman aged 45-65 years with alopecia areata. Some clones in this sample may be carry-over from other donors' samples. The genes are TRBV7-8 and TRBJ2-1; D might be TRBD2 (5 bases). This specimen consisted of whole blood, obtained in connection with sensitization to the hapten diphenylcyclopropenone (DPC). The DNA of the CDR3 is TGTGCCAGCAGCACTAGGTTACCCAATGAGCAGTTCTTC. Translating it yields CASSTRLPNEQFF.